This TCR beta chain was retrieved from a study of blood T cell repertoires in COVID-19 (dated by TCRdb to the early 2020s). About the full investigation: The collaborator samples originated in the United States, Italy and Spain and spanned the acute and convalescent phases of COVID-19. Subjects who had been exposed to COVID-19, were actively infected with it, or had recovered from it provided the deeply sampled blood TCRbeta repertoires that made up the dataset. The prospective study material was composed of cDNA or gDNA derived from T cells, B-cell-depleted T cells, or PBMCs. Where HLA class I and class II types were available, the types were taken from metadata supplied by the sample provider, not from assay-based typing. The samples were drawn from the first 160 participants of the ongoing ImmuneRACE study and from under 1,500 subjects provided by 6 global collaborators. The repertoires were released in a freely available public database meant as a resource for research on the immune response to SARS-CoV-2. A de-identified subject ID, COVID-19 status, age in years and sex were almost always included in the sample metadata. Broad study findings and their caveats: The amount of clinical and demographic metadata varied by source and participant and was provided uncurated.

Another Seattle source contributed samples from volunteer blood donors who had recovered from COVID-19. Each collaborating institution followed its own protocols to collect whole blood in K2EDTA tubes. For TCRbeta analysis, collaborators shipped samples in one of three forms: frozen whole blood, isolated PBMCs, or DNA extracted from either of those sample types. TCRbeta CDR3 regions were amplified from genomic DNA by means of the immunoSEQ Assay, a bias-controlled multiplex PCR. In the paper's pipeline: Nucleated cell counts per sample were estimated from amplification of reference gene primers within the assay. To quantify the absolute abundance of each unique TCRbeta CDR3 rearrangement, sequence reads were collapsed and filtered. For each sample, productive Simpson clonality was calculated as the square root of Simpson's diversity index across productive rearrangements. The table comes from immuneACCESS by way of TCRdb, which keeps in-frame sequences with V and J called. Part of the clones is missing from these tables; in studies checked, under half for an unresolved V gene and the rest for unknown reasons. Clonal size and the V and J genes are those of that table, whereas D and trimming came from the DNA. For this sample the table gives 250,000 to 300,000 clones, of which approximately 82% were detected only once. About 4.9% of the sample is held by the ten biggest clonotypes.

In this sample, this clone turned up a few times. It has no known antigen specificity. Base qualities are not provided; no much larger clone lies one nucleotide away. CDR1 and CDR2 (SEHNR, FQNEAQ) derive from the germline V gene (reference sequence). The CDR3 spans 16 residues, from the cysteine through the phenylalanine. Just CDR3 DNA is preserved here, 48 bases in frame from base 1. Germline trimming: 1 base from V, 6 bases from J; junction bases outside gene matches: 7. Rearrangement joined TRBV7-9 to TRBJ2-1, with 9 central nucleotides matching TRBD2. The sequence derives from a man aged 60 to 75 who had recovered from COVID-19. Sequenced input: peripheral blood. The bases are TGTGCCAGCAGCTTAGGGCGGAGCGGGAGGACCAATGAGCAGTTCTTC. The encoded protein is CASSLGRSGRTNEQFF. This CDR3, with the reference TRBV7-9 and TRBJ2-1 proteins standing in past its ends, gives the full variable domain DTGVSQNPRHKITKRGQNVTFRCDPISEHNRLYWYRQTLGQGPEFLTYFQNEAQLEKSRLLSDRFSAERPKGSFSTLEIQRTEQGDSAMYLCASSLGRSGRTNEQFFGPGTRLTVL.